This T cell receptor beta chain is from a study of blood T cell repertoires in COVID-19. The CDR3 consists of 15 residues. Trimming removed 6 bases from V and 7 bases from J; junction bases left unmatched: 12. Germline CDR1 reads MDHEN; CDR2 reads SYDVKM. TCRdb's copy holds only in-frame clones and misses some; the assay was immunoSEQ multiplex PCR. The sample lists 400,000 to 500,000 clones; about 88% were seen once. This TCR came from a woman aged 18-35 years who had been exposed to COVID-19. Material: PBMCs or T cells enriched from blood (not recorded which). The chain combines TRBV28 with TRBJ1-2; the match to TRBD1 covers 9 bases. CDR3 DNA: TGTGCCAGCAGGGTCCCGGGACAGGGTCGAAGTGGCTACACCTTC. Translated, it gives CASRVPGQGRSGYTF.